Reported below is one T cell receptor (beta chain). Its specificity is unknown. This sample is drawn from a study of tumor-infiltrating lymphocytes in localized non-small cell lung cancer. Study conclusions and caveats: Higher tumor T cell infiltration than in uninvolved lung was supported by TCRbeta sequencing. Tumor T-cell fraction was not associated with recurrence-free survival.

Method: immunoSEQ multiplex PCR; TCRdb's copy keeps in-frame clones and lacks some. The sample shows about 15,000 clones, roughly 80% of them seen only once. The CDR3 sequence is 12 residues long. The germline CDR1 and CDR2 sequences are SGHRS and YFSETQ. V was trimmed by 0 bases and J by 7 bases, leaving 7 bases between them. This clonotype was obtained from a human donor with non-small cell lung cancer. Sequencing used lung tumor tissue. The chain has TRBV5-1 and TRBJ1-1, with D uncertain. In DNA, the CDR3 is TGCGCCAGCAGCTTGGCAGGATTTGAAGCTTTCTTT. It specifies CASSLAGFEAFF. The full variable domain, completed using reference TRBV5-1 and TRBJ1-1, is KAGVTQTPRYLIKTRGQQVTLSCSPISGHRSVSWYQQTPGQGLQFLFEYFSETQRNKGNFPGRFSGRQFSNSRSEMNVSTLELGDSALYLCASSLAGFEAFFGQGTRLTVV.